A selection of T cell receptor beta chains follows, all from one sample in a study of blood T cell repertoires in COVID-19. Assay: immunoSEQ multiplex PCR; the TCRdb copy retains only in-frame clones and omits some. The repertoire holds about 76,000 clones, with about 85% as singletons. The sequencing input was peripheral blood. Receptor source: a man aged 55 to 70 with COVID-19, enrolled during active disease. CDR3s include the opening cysteine and the closing phenylalanine or tryptophan. A D gene is named only where the DNA matches it firmly. Clone size is not always given. Where it is, it says once, few, many or a class for expanded clones.

d_call clone_size j_call v_call cdr3_aa cdr3_nt
NA NA TRBJ2-3 TRBV27 CASSFRDTQYF TGTGCCAGCAGTTTCAGGGATACGCAGTATTTT
TRBD1 NA TRBJ1-6 TRBV5-5 CASSATGGQNSPLHF TGTGCCAGCAGCGCCACAGGGGGACAAAATTCACCCCTCCACTTT
TRBD2 NA TRBJ2-3 TRBV10-3 CAPQGSGRVWVTDTQYF TGTGCCCCCCAGGGTAGCGGGAGGGTATGGGTCACAGATACGCAGTATTTT
NA few TRBJ2-4 TRBV6-5 CASSSPGRAKNIQYF TGTGCCAGCAGTTCTCCGGGTCGGGCCAAAAACATTCAGTACTTC
TRBD1 NA TRBJ1-2 TRBV2 CASSEDRDGYTF TGTGCCAGCAGTGAGGACAGGGATGGCTACACCTTC
TRBD1 NA TRBJ2-5 TRBV28 CASRYIQGAGETQYF TGTGCCAGCAGATACATACAGGGGGCTGGGGAGACCCAGTACTTC
NA NA TRBJ2-5 TRBV18 CASSTAGWVETQYF TGTGCCAGCTCGACAGCAGGGTGGGTAGAGACCCAGTACTTC
NA NA TRBJ1-6 TRBV7-3 CASSLQRQGRSPLHF TGTGCCAGCAGCTTACAAAGGCAGGGGCGGTCACCCCTCCACTTT
TRBD2 NA TRBJ2-7 TRBV6-5 CASSYSSGIPPQVQYF TGTGCCAGCAGTTACTCGAGCGGGATACCGCCCCAGGTGCAGTACTTC
NA NA TRBJ2-5 TRBV7-9 CASSPIVRARGSETQYF TGTGCCAGCAGCCCAATAGTTCGCGCCCGGGGTTCCGAGACCCAGTACTTC
NA once TRBJ2-4 TRBV7-9 CASSWQDIQYF TGTGCCAGCAGCTGGCAGGACATTCAGTACTTC
TRBD2 NA TRBJ2-2 TRBV30 CAWSVLVGGAGELFF TGTGCCTGGAGTGTACTAGTTGGGGGGGCCGGGGAGCTGTTTTTT
NA NA TRBJ2-7 TRBV7-6 CASSSSFRQSYEQYF TGTGCCAGCAGCTCCTCCTTTCGACAGTCATACGAGCAGTACTTC
TRBD1 few TRBJ2-1 TRBV3-1/TRBV3-2 CASSLTDRGGDEQFF TGTGCCAGCAGCCTCACGGACAGGGGTGGTGATGAGCAGTTCTTC
TRBD1 once TRBJ1-2 TRBV28 CASSGQGARGYGYTF TGTGCCAGCAGTGGACAGGGGGCGAGGGGCTATGGCTACACCTTC
TRBD1 NA TRBJ1-4 TRBV5-1 CASSWSGQDPTNEKLFF TGCGCCAGCAGCTGGTCGGGACAGGACCCAACTAATGAAAAACTGTTTTTT
TRBD1 NA TRBJ1-2 TRBV29-1 CSVHQTGSYGYTF TGCAGCGTTCACCAGACAGGGTCCTATGGCTACACCTTC
NA NA TRBJ2-3 TRBV10-1 CASSADITDTQYF TGCGCCAGCAGTGCAGATATCACAGATACGCAGTATTTT
TRBD1 NA TRBJ1-5 TRBV2 CASSRQGAGQPQHF TGTGCCAGCAGTCGACAGGGGGCTGGGCAGCCCCAGCATTTT
NA NA TRBJ1-2 TRBV3-1/TRBV3-2 CASSLIKGKEVYGYTF TGTGCCAGCAGCCTAATTAAGGGGAAGGAAGTCTATGGCTACACCTTC
TRBD1 NA TRBJ2-7 TRBV11-2 CASSPLSRKPGQWYEQYF TGTGCCAGCAGCCCCCTATCACGAAAACCGGGACAGTGGTACGAGCAGTACTTC
TRBD1 NA TRBJ2-7 TRBV15 CATSRDITGETYEQYF TGTGCCACCAGCAGAGATATCACAGGGGAAACCTACGAGCAGTACTTC
NA NA TRBJ1-1 TRBV21-1 CASSKVEKGSMNTEAFF TGTGCCAGCAGCAAAGTTGAGAAGGGGTCGATGAACACTGAAGCTTTCTTT
TRBD2 NA TRBJ2-3 TRBV9 CASSVVAGGVTDTQYF TGTGCCAGCAGCGTAGTCGCGGGGGGGGTCACAGATACGCAGTATTTT
NA NA TRBJ2-7 TRBV14 CASSPSGYEQYF TGTGCCAGCAGCCCCTCAGGCTACGAGCAGTACTTC
NA NA TRBJ1-2 TRBV24-1 CATSDPRAGQDGYTF TGTGCCACCAGTGACCCCCGGGCAGGGCAGGATGGCTACACCTTC
TRBD1 NA TRBJ2-2 TRBV11-2 CASSFLTGQDGELFF TGTGCCAGCAGCTTCTTGACAGGGCAGGACGGGGAGCTGTTTTTT
TRBD1 NA TRBJ1-1 TRBV10-3 CAISAVGDRVLAFF TGTGCCATCAGTGCCGTAGGGGACAGGGTTTTGGCTTTCTTT
TRBD1 once TRBJ1-2 TRBV28 CASSRGQGDNYGYTF TGTGCCAGCAGTCGAGGACAGGGGGACAACTATGGCTACACCTTC
TRBD1 NA TRBJ1-1 TRBV7-3 CASSLRQGLGLDTEAFF TGTGCCAGCAGCTTAAGACAGGGGCTGGGATTGGACACTGAAGCTTTCTTT
NA NA TRBJ1-4 TRBV6-6 CASSYSGQSGEKLFF TGTGCCAGCAGTTACTCGGGACAAAGCGGTGAAAAACTGTTTTTT
TRBD1 NA TRBJ2-7 TRBV28 CASRKAAPGTGNYEQYF TGTGCCAGCAGGAAAGCGGCACCCGGGACAGGGAACTACGAGCAGTACTTC
TRBD2 NA TRBJ2-3 TRBV19 CASRLVGTSADTQYF TGTGCCAGTAGACTCGTGGGGACTAGCGCGGATACGCAGTATTTT
TRBD1 NA TRBJ1-5 TRBV30 CACSTGVSTGQPQHF TGTGCCTGTTCGACAGGGGTGTCTACGGGTCAGCCCCAGCATTTT
NA NA TRBJ2-7 TRBV30 CAWSVFNLWGPKSYEQYF TGTGCCTGGAGTGTATTTAACCTTTGGGGGCCGAAATCCTACGAGCAGTACTTC
NA NA TRBJ1-3 TRBV7-9 CASSYWTDNSGNTIYF TGTGCCAGCAGCTACTGGACAGACAATTCTGGAAACACCATATATTTT
TRBD2 once TRBJ2-5 TRBV11-2 CASSSGTSRPQYF TGTGCCAGCAGCTCCGGGACTAGCCGACCCCAGTACTTC
NA NA TRBJ2-7 TRBV28 CASTLGARVGYEQYF TGTGCCAGCACCCTGGGGGCCAGGGTTGGCTACGAGCAGTACTTC
NA NA TRBJ2-1 TRBV27 CASREQESEQFF TGTGCCAGCAGAGAGCAGGAATCTGAGCAGTTCTTC
NA NA TRBJ2-3 TRBV19 CASSIVQEDLRQYF TGTGCCAGTAGTATAGTTCAAGAGGATTTAAGGCAGTATTTT
NA NA TRBJ2-5 TRBV5-1 CASSWRDSPGTQYF TGCGCCAGCAGCTGGCGGGACAGTCCGGGGACCCAGTACTTC
NA NA TRBJ1-2 TRBV6-1 CASSEVVSYGYTF TGTGCCAGCAGTGAAGTCGTCAGCTATGGCTACACCTTC
NA once TRBJ1-3 TRBV18 CASSPPSSFGGNTIYF TGTGCCAGCTCACCACCATCGTCCTTCGGGGGAAACACCATATATTTT
NA NA TRBJ2-4 TRBV28 CASSSLGKGNIQYF TGTGCCAGCAGTTCCTTGGGAAAGGGGAACATTCAGTACTTC
TRBD2 NA TRBJ2-7 TRBV14 CASSHTLAGGWGEQYF TGTGCCAGCAGCCATACGCTAGCGGGAGGTTGGGGCGAGCAGTACTTC
NA NA TRBJ1-2 TRBV5-1 CASSLDQGYTDYTF TGCGCCAGCAGCTTGGACCAGGGGTATACGGACTACACCTTC
TRBD2 NA TRBJ2-3 TRBV2 CASTSGRGADTQYF TGTGCCAGCACTAGCGGGAGGGGGGCAGATACGCAGTATTTT
NA NA TRBJ1-3 TRBV2 CASSPPLSGNTIYF TGTGCCAGCAGTCCCCCCCTCTCTGGAAACACCATATATTTT
NA NA TRBJ1-1 TRBV5-6 CASSPYLESTEAFF TGTGCCAGCAGCCCATATCTGGAGAGCACTGAAGCTTTCTTT
NA few TRBJ2-1 TRBV7-6 CASSFSDSLNEQFF TGTGCCAGCAGCTTCTCGGACAGTCTCAATGAGCAGTTCTTC
NA NA TRBJ1-1 TRBV28 CVSGYAGTEAFF TGTGTTAGTGGGTACGCGGGAACTGAAGCTTTCTTT
TRBD1 NA TRBJ1-2 TRBV2 CASSEETGGGYTF TGTGCCAGCAGTGAAGAGACAGGGGGTGGCTACACCTTC